This TCR beta chain was retrieved from a study of monozygotic twins with inflammatory bowel disease. Findings and limits, study-wide: Clonotypes shared with others were fewer in IBD patients than in healthy twins, especially with disease activity. Healthy co-twins showed greater TCRbeta diversity (inverse Simpson) than IBD patients.

The template-switching step introduced UMIs that carried a 6-nucleotide sample barcode. TCRdb re-called the 5' RACE reads and gives one entry per CDR3 protein, without DNA. The record lists more than 110,000 distinct CDR3 sequences, of which the ten most abundant hold 1% to 1.5%. The germline CDR1 and CDR2 sequences are SGHAT and FQNNGV. This CDR3 is built from 14 residues. Worth noting for this clonotype: Its antigen remains unidentified.

Sequenced sample: blood. This TCR was sampled from a human donor with ulcerative colitis or Crohn's disease, or a healthy co-twin of an affected twin (not recorded which). This chain connects TRBV11-2 to TRBJ2-4. This CDR3 is CASSLLPSKNIQYF.